The 32 T cell receptor beta chains below all came from one sample that was sequenced in a study of cytomegalovirus exposure and HLA in healthy donors. PCR involved 60 Vbeta and 13 Jbeta primers. The table came from immunoSEQ multiplex PCR; TCRdb's copy has only in-frame clones and leaves some out. The data show 250,000 or so clones, nearly 95% seen once. The material sequenced was PBMCs. The receptor source for this set is a girl aged 2-15 years in good health and CMV-seronegative.

CDR3 nucleotides: TGTGCCAGCAGCCCGGGGGTAATCTCGCACAATGAGCAGTTCTTC. Its translation is CASSPGVISHNEQFF. The chain carries TRBV7-3 and TRBJ2-1; a possible D gene is TRBD2 (6 bases). Germline V gives CDR1 SGHTA, CDR2 FQGTGA. V was trimmed by 5 bases and J by 5 bases, leaving 16 bases between them. This CDR3 comprises 15 residues.

This clone has a single count. The CDR3: CASSYVQATNEKLFF. In DNA form, the CDR3 reads TGTGCCAGCAGTTATGTGCAGGCGACTAATGAAAAACTGTTTTTT. The chain has TRBV6-5 and TRBJ1-4; unclear D gene. Trimming stripped 3 bases from V and 2 bases from J, with 10 bases between. The CDR3 extends over 15 amino acids. Germline CDR1 reads MNHEY; CDR2 reads SVGAGI.

A note on this clone: One junction end disagrees with the germline gene, perhaps due to a read error. V is TRBV7-9 and J is TRBJ2-1; TRBD2 aligns across 10 bases. The germline gives CDR1 SEHNR, CDR2 FQNEAQ (reference sequence). This CDR3 is 15 amino acids long. CDR3 DNA sequence: TGTTCCAGCAGCCCCCCGGGACTAGCGAACAATGAGCAGTTCTTC. This translates into CSSSPPGLANNEQFF. The entire variable domain, with the rest obtained from reference TRBV7-9 and TRBJ2-1, is as follows: DTGVSQNPRHKITKRGQNVTFRCDPISEHNRLYWYRQTLGQGPEFLTYFQNEAQLEKSRLLSDRFSAERPKGSFSTLEIQRTEQGDSAMYLCSSSPPGLANNEQFFGPGTRLTVL.

This chain's CDR3 is CASAAGELFF. CDR3 in DNA: TGTGCCAGCGCGGCCGGGGAGCTGTTTTTT. V is TRBV7-9 and J is TRBJ2-2; D gene unclear. The CDR3 has 10 amino acids. Per germline, CDR1 SEHNR and CDR2 FQNEAQ (reference sequence). The V end was cut by 8 bases, the J end by 6 bases, with 4 bases between. Filled out from reference TRBV7-9 and TRBJ2-2, the complete variable domain reads DTGVSQNPRHKITKRGQNVTFRCDPISEHNRLYWYRQTLGQGPEFLTYFQNEAQLEKSRLLSDRFSAERPKGSFSTLEIQRTEQGDSAMYLCASAAGELFFGEGSRLTVL.

The genes are TRBV5-1 and TRBJ1-1; no reliable D call. Germline loops: CDR1 SGHRS, CDR2 YFSETQ. The CDR3 has 13 residues. The ends were cut back, 5 bases at V and 3 bases at J, with 11 bases in the middle. CDR3 in DNA: TGCGCCAGCAGGGAGGGATCGGACACTGAAGCTTTCTTT. Encoded protein: CASREGSDTEAFF.

The CDR3 spells CASSEGVVRYEQYF. The DNA for the CDR3 is TGTGCCAGCAGCGAGGGGGTCGTTAGATACGAGCAGTACTTC. The V call is TRBV28, the J call TRBJ2-7; D might be TRBD1 (6 bases). This CDR3 spans 14 amino acids. Between the trimmed V and J ends, which lost 6 bases and 4 bases, there was a span of 16 bases. Germline V gene sequence: CDR1 MDHEN, CDR2 SYDVKM.

This clone was detected only once. The genes are TRBV5-1 and TRBJ2-1, with TRBD2 matching over 8 bases. Per germline, CDR1 SGHRS and CDR2 YFSETQ. The V and J ends lost 4 bases and 8 bases, in that order; junction bases with no gene match: 8. The CDR3 consists of 14 residues. The DNA of the CDR3 is TGCGCCAGCAGCCGGAGCGGGAGAGGGGATGAGCAGTTCTTC. Translation gives CASSRSGRGDEQFF.

This clone was seen only a few times. This sequence joins TRBV6-1 and TRBJ1-1; D possibly corresponds to TRBD1 (5 bases). Germline V CDR1 and CDR2: MNHNS, SASEGT. The V gene lost 4 bases and the J gene lost 5 bases, with 14 bases spanning the gap. The CDR3 has 14 residues. The CDR3 here is CASSAGGGGTEAFF. The CDR3 region has the DNA TGTGCCAGCAGTGCCGGGGGGGGAGGGACTGAAGCTTTCTTT.

The chain links TRBV2 to TRBJ1-6; D is ambiguous. This CDR3 is 15 amino acids long. Germline values: CDR1 SNHLY, CDR2 FYNNEI. V was cut by 1 base and J by 7 bases, with 11 bases left in between. As DNA, the CDR3 is TGTGCCAGCAGTGAAGGAGGGTGGTGGAATTCACCCCTCCACTTT. Residues: CASSEGGWWNSPLHF.

Only one count was recorded for this clone. The chain uses TRBV6-5 and TRBJ1-1; D possibly corresponds to TRBD1 (5 bases). Germline loops: CDR1 MNHEY, CDR2 SVGAGI. This CDR3 has 15 residues. V was pared by 3 bases and J by 5 bases, with 16 bases between. CDR3 sequence: CASSYDSGPGTEAFF. Here the CDR3 DNA reads TGTGCCAGCAGTTATGATTCCGGGCCAGGGACTGAAGCTTTCTTT.

The chain is built from TRBV14 and TRBJ1-4, with D tentatively TRBD1 (5 bases). This CDR3 has 15 residues. Germline CDR1 is SGHDN and CDR2 is FVKESK. Trimming removed 2 bases at V and 5 bases at J, with 12 bases between. The DNA of the CDR3 is TGTGCCAGCAGCCAATTGGGAGGGGTCAATGAAAAACTGTTTTTT. Translation gives CASSQLGGVNEKLFF.

This clone was counted only a few times. The rearrangement links TRBV2 to TRBJ1-1, with D perhaps matching TRBD1 (5 bases). Germline V gene lookup returns CDR1 SNHLY and CDR2 FYNNEI. Trimming removed 4 bases from V and 1 base from J, with 10 bases in between. This CDR3 spans 14 amino acids. CDR3 loop: CASSVTASNTEAFF. The CDR3 DNA follows: TGTGCCAGCAGTGTGACAGCTTCGAACACTGAAGCTTTCTTT.

This clone is a singleton in its sample. V and J are TRBV19 and TRBJ1-1; 9 nucleotides agree with TRBD1. There are 16 residues in the CDR3. Germline V gives CDR1 LNHDA, CDR2 SQIVND (reference sequence). V was clipped by 5 bases and J by 6 bases; unmatched bases: 13. CDR3 sequence reads: CASSPREGQGTAEAFF. In DNA form, the CDR3 reads TGTGCCAGTAGTCCGCGTGAGGGACAGGGAACTGCTGAAGCTTTCTTT.

The rearrangement joins TRBV6-6 to TRBJ2-3; D is possibly TRBD1 (5 bases). Trimming left V 5 bases short and J 4 bases short, with 10 bases between. The CDR3 is 13 amino acids. Germline CDR1 reads MNHNY; CDR2 reads SVGAGI (reference sequence). The CDR3 bases are TGTGCCAGCAGTCCCTTGGGGCCAGATACGCAGTATTTT. Amino acid sequence: CASSPLGPDTQYF.

This clone was seen a single time. The chain joins TRBV6-1 to TRBJ2-7, with 8 positions matching TRBD1. In germline, CDR1 is MNHNS, CDR2 SASEGT. The CDR3 covers 16 residues. Germline trimming cut 3 bases from V and 0 bases from J; bases unmatched to any gene: 7. CDR3 residues: CASSDPWTGPSYEQYF. The CDR3 coding sequence is TGTGCCAGCAGTGACCCTTGGACAGGGCCCTCCTACGAGCAGTACTTC.

V and J are TRBV11-2 and TRBJ1-5; TRBD1 matches 7 bases. V was clipped by 4 bases and J by 6 bases; unmatched bases: 6. The germline V gene encodes CDR1 SGHAT and CDR2 FQNNGV. This CDR3 is built from 14 residues. The CDR3 sequence: CASSSTGMGQPQHF. The DNA for the CDR3 is TGTGCCAGCAGCTCGACAGGGATGGGTCAGCCCCAGCATTTT.

This clone was seen just once. The chain links TRBV4-1 to TRBJ2-6; 8 bases agree with TRBD1. CDR1 and CDR2 from the germline V gene are MGHRA and YSYEKL. With V trimmed by 2 bases and J by 0 bases, 6 bases remained unmatched. CDR3 length: 18 residues. For the CDR3, the DNA is TGCGCCAGCAGCCAACCTGGACAGGGCTACTCTGGGGCCAACGTCCTGACTTTC. As protein: CASSQPGQGYSGANVLTF.

This clone was recorded only once. This chain links TRBV6-5 with TRBJ1-5; the D gene is possibly TRBD1 (5 bases). Germline V gives CDR1 MNHEY, CDR2 SVGAGI. V was cut by 11 bases and J by 3 bases, with 14 bases left in between. The length of the CDR3 is 13 residues. The CDR3 loop reads CAGAEGNNQPQHF. In nucleotides, the CDR3 is TGTGCCGGGGCGGAGGGAAACAATCAGCCCCAGCATTTT.

The chain combines TRBV27 with TRBJ1-5, with 7 bases that match TRBD1. The trim removed 4 bases at V and 4 bases at J, leaving 7 bases unmatched. Germline CDR1 and CDR2: MNHEY and SMNVEV (reference sequence). The CDR3 spans 15 residues. The CDR3 reads CASSSGTASNQPQHF. The CDR3 DNA reads as TGTGCCAGCAGTTCCGGGACAGCATCTAATCAGCCCCAGCATTTT.

The CDR3 sequence: CASSERSEGSPFF. The CDR3 coding sequence is TGTGCCAGCAGTGAAAGGTCGGAGGGTTCACCGTTCTTC. The chain is built from TRBV2 and TRBJ2-1, with D maybe TRBD2 (6 bases). The germline V gene has CDR1 SNHLY and CDR2 FYNNEI. V was pared by 2 bases and J by 15 bases, with 17 bases between. This CDR3 contains 13 residues.

The chain carries TRBV30 and TRBJ1-2, with 7 bases fitting TRBD1. The CDR3 sequence is 12 residues long. Germline CDR1 and CDR2: GTSNPN and SVGIG (reference sequence). With 1 base clipped from V and 7 bases from J, the junction kept 3 bases outside the gene matches. Written as DNA, the CDR3 is TGTGCCTGGAGTGCCAACAGGGGTGGCTACACCTTC. This codes for CAWSANRGGYTF.

This rearrangement joins TRBV7-3 to TRBJ2-5, with a possible D match to TRBD2 (5 bases). CDR1 SGHTA and CDR2 FQGTGA come from the germline V gene. CDR3 size: 14 residues. V gave up 4 bases and J gave up 4 bases, with 13 bases separating them. CDR3 amino acids: CASSSSGNLETQYF. The CDR3 region has the DNA TGTGCCAGCAGCTCCTCCGGGAATTTAGAGACCCAGTACTTC.

The chain recombines TRBV30 with TRBJ1-1; tentative D call: TRBD1 (6 bases). The CDR3 runs 12 residues. V shed 1 base and J shed 8 bases, with 11 bases lying between them. Germline loops: CDR1 GTSNPN, CDR2 SVGIG (reference sequence). CDR3 bases: TGTGCCTGGAGTGCCTCGGGACAAGAAGCTTTCTTT. It translates to CAWSASGQEAFF.

This clone was picked up one time. This sequence joins TRBV7-2 and TRBJ2-7, with D hard to call. CDR1 SGHTA and CDR2 FQGNSA come from the germline V gene. V lost 2 bases to trimming and J lost 0 bases, with 11 bases between them. The CDR3 runs to 15 residues. The CDR3 DNA is TGTGCCAGCAGCTTATTGGGCCTCAGCTCCTACGAGCAGTACTTC. Translated, it gives CASSLLGLSSYEQYF.

The chain uses TRBV27 and TRBJ1-2, with 9 bases matching TRBD1. V was clipped by 5 bases and J by 5 bases; unmatched bases: 9. Germline V lookup: CDR1 MNHEY, CDR2 SMNVEV (reference sequence). CDR3 length equals 15 residues. CDR3 protein: CASSPEGTGRYGYTF. In nucleotides, the CDR3 is TGTGCCAGCAGTCCTGAAGGGACAGGGAGATATGGCTACACCTTC.

This clone was recorded once. As DNA, the CDR3 is TGCGCCAGCAGCTTGACGGGACAGGGACAGCCCCAGCATTTT. As protein: CASSLTGQGQPQHF. The rearrangement uses TRBV5-1 and TRBJ1-5; 9 bases are a match to TRBD1. Germline loops: CDR1 SGHRS, CDR2 YFSETQ. This CDR3 comprises 14 residues. J lost 7 bases, V lost 1 base, and 3 bases had no gene match.

The rearrangement joins TRBV11-3 to TRBJ1-2, with a weak D call TRBD1 (6 bases). V dropped 0 bases and J dropped 7 bases, with 12 bases sitting between them. This CDR3 region has 14 residues. Germline CDR1 is SGHNT and CDR2 is YENEEA. CDR3 DNA: TGTGCCAGCAGCTTAGACACAGGGCTGGGTGGCTACACCTTC. It codes for CASSLDTGLGGYTF.

The V gene is TRBV7-3, the J gene TRBJ2-3, with a tentative D call TRBD2 (5 bases). The CDR3 has 15 residues. Looked up from germline, CDR1 is SGHTA and CDR2 is FQGTGA. V was trimmed by 4 bases and J by 2 bases, leaving 13 bases between them. CDR3 in amino acids: CASSSLASSTDTQYF. For the CDR3, the DNA is TGTGCCAGCAGCTCCCTAGCTAGCTCCACAGATACGCAGTATTTT. The full variable domain, in which reference TRBV7-3 and TRBJ2-3 provide the parts outside the CDR3, is GAGVSQTPSNKVTEKGKYVELRCDPISGHTALYWYRQSLGQGPEFLIYFQGTGAADDSGLPNDRFFAVRPEGSVSTLKIQRTERGDSAVYLCASSSLASSTDTQYFGPGTRLTVL.

This chain connects TRBV5-4 to TRBJ2-7; 7 nucleotides match TRBD1. The CDR3 contains 15 residues. CDR1 and CDR2 (germline): SGHNT, YYREEE (reference sequence). Germline trimming cut 1 base from V and 2 bases from J; bases unmatched to any gene: 6. CDR3 in amino acids: CASSLFTGATYEQYF. DNA for the CDR3: TGTGCCAGCAGCTTGTTCACAGGGGCGACCTACGAGCAGTACTTC. The variable domain in full, with the rest retrieved from reference TRBV5-4 and TRBJ2-7, is ETGVTQSPTHLIKTRGQQVTLRCSSQSGHNTVSWYQQALGQGPQFIFQYYREEENGRGNFPPRFSGLQFPNYSSELNVNALELDDSALYLCASSLFTGATYEQYFGPGTRLTVT.

The J gene is TRBJ1-2, the V gene TRBV4-1; D is uncertain. Germline CDR1 and CDR2: MGHRA and YSYEKL. CDR3 length: 17 residues. With 4 bases removed from V and 3 bases from J, the gap between germline ends came to 21 bases. The CDR3 bases are TGCGCCAGCAGCCCAGCGGGAAAGGAAAGGGCGCACTATGGCTACACCTTC. Its translation: CASSPAGKERAHYGYTF.

The chain is built from TRBV13 and TRBJ2-4, with TRBD2 matching over 9 bases. This CDR3 region has 18 residues. Looked up from germline, CDR1 is PRHDT and CDR2 is FYEKMQ (reference sequence). With 0 bases clipped from V and 1 base from J, the junction kept 7 bases outside the gene matches. DNA of the CDR3: TGTGCCAGCAGCTTAGGCGGTTGGAGCGGGAGGGCCAAAAACATTCAGTACTTC. The encoded protein is CASSLGGWSGRAKNIQYF.

V usage is TRBV5-5 and J usage is TRBJ1-4; D remains ambiguous. CDR1 is SGHKS, CDR2 YYEKEE, per germline (reference sequence). The CDR3 is 16 amino acids. The V end was cut by 6 bases, the J end by 6 bases, with 21 bases between. CDR3 nucleotide sequence: TGTGCCAGCATCGCAGACTCTGCGGTGGGTGATGAAAAACTGTTTTTT. It encodes CASIADSAVGDEKLFF.